The 14 T cell receptor beta chains below were found in one sample sequenced in a study of brain metastases from non-small cell lung cancer. The method was immunoSEQ multiplex PCR; TCRdb's version includes in-frame clones alone and lacks a portion of them. This table holds over a thousand clones, roughly four fifths found once. The sequenced material came from tumor-adjacent normal tissue. The receptors derive from a donor at least 40 years old with non-small cell lung cancer.

For this clone: This specimen includes other DNA sequences encoding the same CDR3. The V and J genes are TRBV15 and TRBJ1-5; D not certain. Deletions cut 0 bases from V and 7 bases from J, with 10 bases between. Germline CDR1 reads LNHNV; CDR2 reads YYDKDF (reference sequence). The CDR3 has 14 residues. CDR3: CATSRDEVGQPQHF. CDR3 DNA sequence: TGTGCCACCAGCAGAGATGAAGTCGGACAGCCCCAGCATTTT.

This chain links TRBV28 with TRBJ1-5, with D possibly matching TRBD1 (6 bases). The germline CDR1 and CDR2 sequences are MDHEN and SYDVKM. This CDR3 is built from 18 residues. V was cut by 6 bases and J by 0 bases, with 21 bases left in between. The CDR3 DNA is TGTGCCAGCAGCACCCCCGGACAGAATATCTATAGCAATCAGCCCCAGCATTTT. Protein sequence: CASSTPGQNIYSNQPQHF.

The genes are TRBV6-1 and TRBJ1-5; D uncertain. This CDR3 region has 15 residues. Germline V gives CDR1 MNHNS, CDR2 SASEGT. V lost 2 bases and J lost 4, with 12 bases in between. CDR3 residues: CASSEIGSANQPQHF. CDR3 sequence (DNA): TGTGCCAGCAGTGAAATTGGGTCTGCGAATCAGCCCCAGCATTTT.

This clone has just one count. Its ends do not fully match the called genes, so a read error is possible. The chain has TRBV7-9 and TRBJ2-7; TRBD1 matches at 7 bases. This CDR3 is 15 amino acids long. Germline loops: CDR1 SEHNR, CDR2 FQNEAQ (reference sequence). The CDR3 DNA reads TGTACCAGCAGCTTCCGACAGGGCCTAGTAGACGAGCAGTACTTC. It specifies CTSSFRQGLVDEQYF.

This clone is judged large (0.1 to 1%). Additional DNA sequences in this sample encode the identical CDR3. CDR3 amino acids: CASRTGSRSPLHF. CDR3 DNA sequence: TGCGCCAGCCGGACAGGGTCGAGGTCACCCCTCCACTTT. J is TRBJ1-6 and V is TRBV10-2; TRBD1 agrees at 8 bases. The trim removed 8 bases at V and 10 bases at J, leaving 7 bases unmatched. The CDR3 is 13 amino acids. Looked up from germline, CDR1 is WSHSY and CDR2 is SAAADI.

The V call is TRBV18, the J call TRBJ1-5, with 8 bases lining up with TRBD1. V shed 3 bases, J shed 2 bases, and the junction held 6 bases outside the gene matches. CDR3 size: 16 residues. Germline values: CDR1 KGHSH, CDR2 LQKENI. Here the CDR3 DNA reads TGTGCCAGCTCACCCGCAGGGGGCGGACGCAATCAGCCCCAGCATTTT. Translating it yields CASSPAGGGRNQPQHF.

This chain uses TRBV3-1 (or the pseudogene TRBV3-2) with TRBJ1-3; tentatively, D is TRBD1 (6 bases). V lost 7 bases and J 3 bases, leaving 16 bases between the germline ends. CDR1 is LGHDT, CDR2 YNNKEL, per germline (reference sequence). The CDR3 runs 15 residues. The CDR3 protein is CASTPGELSGNTIYF. CDR3 nucleotide sequence: TGTGCCAGCACCCCAGGGGAATTAAGTGGAAACACCATATATTTT.

The gene calls are TRBV5-1 and TRBJ2-5, with D tentatively TRBD2 (5 bases). The CDR3 runs to 14 residues. Germline CDR1 SGHRS, CDR2 YFSETQ. V lost 4 bases and J lost 5, with 15 bases in between. For the CDR3, the DNA is TGCGCCAGCAGCGCTCCGGGATGGTACGAGACCCAGTACTTC. Residues: CASSAPGWYETQYF. Full variable domain (remainder filled in from reference TRBV5-1 and TRBJ2-5): KAGVTQTPRYLIKTRGQQVTLSCSPISGHRSVSWYQQTPGQGLQFLFEYFSETQRNKGNFPGRFSGRQFSNSRSEMNVSTLELGDSALYLCASSAPGWYETQYFGPGTRLLVL.

V is TRBV6-5 and J is TRBJ1-4; TRBD1 matches at 7 bases. This CDR3 has 15 residues. In germline, CDR1 is MNHEY, CDR2 SVGAGI. Trimming cost V 7 bases and J 4 bases; bases outside gene matches: 9. CDR3 loop: CASNPRGANNEKLFF. In DNA form, the CDR3 reads TGTGCCAGCAACCCCAGGGGGGCGAATAATGAAAAACTGTTTTTT.

This sequence joins TRBV5-4 and TRBJ2-7; 8 bases line up with TRBD1. The germline CDR1 and CDR2 sequences are SGHNT and YYREEE (reference sequence). Trimming cost V 0 bases and J 6 bases; bases outside gene matches: 8. The CDR3 has 15 amino acids. This CDR3 reads CASSLGVTGDLEQYF. For the CDR3, the DNA is TGTGCCAGCAGCTTGGGGGTGACAGGGGATCTCGAGCAGTACTTC.

CDR3 residues: CASSPRRDSRGYTF. CDR3 coding DNA: TGTGCCAGTAGCCCCCGCAGGGACTCAAGGGGCTACACCTTC. This rearrangement joins TRBV19 to TRBJ1-2; possibly TRBD1 for D (5 bases). Germline lookup yields CDR1 LNHDA and CDR2 SQIVND (reference sequence). V was pared by 6 bases and J by 8 bases, with 19 bases between. The CDR3 consists of 14 residues.

The chain combines TRBV27 with TRBJ2-6, with D unclear. Between the trimmed V and J ends, which lost 3 bases and 1 base, there was a span of 7 bases. Germline V gene data show CDR1 as MNHEY and CDR2 as SMNVEV (reference sequence). The CDR3 loop spans 15 amino acids. The CDR3 DNA reads TGTGCCAGCAGTTTCTGGGTATCTGGGGCCAACGTCCTGACTTTC. This translates into CASSFWVSGANVLTF.

The chain combines TRBV29-1 with TRBJ1-2; no clear D. Trimming took 4 bases from V and 6 from J, leaving 9 bases between them. Germline CDR1 is SQVTM and CDR2 is ANQGSEA. The CDR3 loop spans 11 amino acids. The CDR3 loop reads CSVVSTHGYTF. DNA of the CDR3: TGCAGCGTTGTATCCACACATGGCTACACCTTC. The full variable domain, completed using reference TRBV29-1 and TRBJ1-2, is SAVISQKPSRDICQRGTSLTIQCQVDSQVTMMFWYRQQPGQSLTLIATANQGSEATYESGFVIDKFPISRPNLTFSTLTVSNMSPEDSSIYLCSVVSTHGYTFGSGTRLTVV.

This clone was seen only once. The chain uses TRBV3-1 (or the pseudogene TRBV3-2) and TRBJ2-7; the match to TRBD1 covers 7 bases. The CDR3 extends over 14 amino acids. CDR1 is LGHDT and CDR2 is YNNKEL in the germline V gene (reference sequence). Trimming took 5 bases from V and 7 from J; bases not matched to a gene: 11. The CDR3 bases are TGTGCCAGCAGCTCCTACAGGGGATCGGGGGAGCAGTACTTC. Translating it yields CASSSYRGSGEQYF.